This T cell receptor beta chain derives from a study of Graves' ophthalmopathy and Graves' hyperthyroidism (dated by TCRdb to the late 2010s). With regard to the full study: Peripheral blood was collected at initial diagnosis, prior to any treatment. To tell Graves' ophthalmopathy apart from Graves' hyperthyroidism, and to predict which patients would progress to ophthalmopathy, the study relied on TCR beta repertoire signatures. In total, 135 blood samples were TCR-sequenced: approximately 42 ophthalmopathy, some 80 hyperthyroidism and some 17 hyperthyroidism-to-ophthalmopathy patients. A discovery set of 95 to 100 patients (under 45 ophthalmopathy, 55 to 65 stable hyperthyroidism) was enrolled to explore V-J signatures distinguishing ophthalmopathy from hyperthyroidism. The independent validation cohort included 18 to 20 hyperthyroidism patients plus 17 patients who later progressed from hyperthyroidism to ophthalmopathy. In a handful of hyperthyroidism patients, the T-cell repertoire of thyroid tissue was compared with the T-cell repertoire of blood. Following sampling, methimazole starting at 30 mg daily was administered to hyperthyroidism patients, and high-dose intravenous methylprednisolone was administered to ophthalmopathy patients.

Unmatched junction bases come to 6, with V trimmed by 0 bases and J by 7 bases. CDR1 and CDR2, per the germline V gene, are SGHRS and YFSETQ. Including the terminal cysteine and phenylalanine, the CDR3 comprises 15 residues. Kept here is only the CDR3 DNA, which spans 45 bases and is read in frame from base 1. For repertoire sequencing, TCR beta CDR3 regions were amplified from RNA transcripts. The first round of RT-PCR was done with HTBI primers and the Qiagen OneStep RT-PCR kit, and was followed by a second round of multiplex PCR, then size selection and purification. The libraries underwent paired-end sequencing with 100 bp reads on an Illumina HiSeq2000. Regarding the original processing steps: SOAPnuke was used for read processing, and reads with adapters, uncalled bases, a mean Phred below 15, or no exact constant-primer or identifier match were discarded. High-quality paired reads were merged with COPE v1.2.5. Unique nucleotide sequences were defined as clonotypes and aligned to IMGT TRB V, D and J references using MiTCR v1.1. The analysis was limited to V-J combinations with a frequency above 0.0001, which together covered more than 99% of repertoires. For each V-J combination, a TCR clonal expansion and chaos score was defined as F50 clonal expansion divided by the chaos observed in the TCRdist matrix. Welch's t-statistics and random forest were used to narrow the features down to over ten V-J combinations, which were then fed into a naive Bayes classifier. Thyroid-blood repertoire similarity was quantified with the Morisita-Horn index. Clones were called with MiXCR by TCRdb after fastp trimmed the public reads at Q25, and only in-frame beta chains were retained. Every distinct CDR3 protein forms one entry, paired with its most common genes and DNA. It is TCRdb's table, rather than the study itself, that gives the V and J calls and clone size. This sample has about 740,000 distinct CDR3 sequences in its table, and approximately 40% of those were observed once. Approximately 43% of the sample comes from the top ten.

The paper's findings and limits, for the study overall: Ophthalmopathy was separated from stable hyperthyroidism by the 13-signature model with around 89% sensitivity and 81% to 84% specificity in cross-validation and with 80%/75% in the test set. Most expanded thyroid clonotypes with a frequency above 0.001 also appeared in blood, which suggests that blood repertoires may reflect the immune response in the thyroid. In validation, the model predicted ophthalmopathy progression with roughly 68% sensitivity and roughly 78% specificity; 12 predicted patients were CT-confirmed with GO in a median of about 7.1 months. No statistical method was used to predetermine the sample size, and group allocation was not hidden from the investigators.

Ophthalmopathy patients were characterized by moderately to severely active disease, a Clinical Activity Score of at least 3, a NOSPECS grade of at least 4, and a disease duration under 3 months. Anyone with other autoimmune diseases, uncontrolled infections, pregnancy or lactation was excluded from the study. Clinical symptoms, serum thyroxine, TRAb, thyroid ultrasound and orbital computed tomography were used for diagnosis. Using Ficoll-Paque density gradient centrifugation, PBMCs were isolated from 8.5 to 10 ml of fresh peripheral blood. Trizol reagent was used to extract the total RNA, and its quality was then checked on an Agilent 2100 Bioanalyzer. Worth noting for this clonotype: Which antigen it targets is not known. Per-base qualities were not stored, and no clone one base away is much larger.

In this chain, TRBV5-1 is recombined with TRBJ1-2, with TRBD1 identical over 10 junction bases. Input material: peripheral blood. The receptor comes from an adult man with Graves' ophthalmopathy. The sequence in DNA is TGCGCCAGCAGCTTGGCCTGGGACAGGGGATCTGGCTACACCTTC. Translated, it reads CASSLAWDRGSGYTF.